The 10 T cell receptor beta chains given below trace back to one sample, sequenced in a study of beta chain features in type 1 diabetes. Reverse transcription of all isolated RNA meant that expressed TCRB transcripts were sequenced. Repertoires were generated with immunoSEQ multiplex PCR, while TCRdb's copy carries only in-frame clones and drops some. The profile shows fewer than 650,000 clones, around a sixth of them singletons. Specimen: naive CD4+ T cells from blood. Every receptor here comes from a man younger than 30 in good health.

Comment on this clone: Different DNA sequences within this sample yield the same CDR3. The chain combines TRBV6-5 with TRBJ2-7, with D hard to call. This CDR3 contains 11 residues. V lost 3 bases to trimming and J lost 5 bases, with 5 bases between them. Germline CDR1 is MNHEY and CDR2 is SVGAGI. The chain's CDR3 is CASSYLNEQYF. CDR3 sequence (DNA): TGTGCCAGCAGTTATTTGAACGAGCAGTACTTC.

The chain links TRBV6-6 to TRBJ2-1, with D unclear. CDR1 is MNHNY, CDR2 SVGAGI, per germline (reference sequence). Trimming removed 0 bases at V and 5 bases at J, with 8 bases between. This CDR3 spans 14 amino acids. The CDR3 reads CASSYSIKHNEQFF. The DNA for the CDR3 is TGTGCCAGCAGTTACTCGATCAAGCACAATGAGCAGTTCTTC.

This clone has only a few counts. The chain employs TRBV5-4 and TRBJ1-1; a weak D match, TRBD1 (5 bases). CDR3 size: 13 residues. CDR1 and CDR2 from the germline V gene are SGHNT and YYREEE (reference sequence). The V end lost 1 base, the J end lost 10 bases, and 14 bases lay between the germline ends. This CDR3 reads CASSLQGRWGAFF. The CDR3, as DNA: TGTGCCAGCAGCTTGCAGGGCCGGTGGGGAGCTTTCTTT.

V gene TRBV6-1 combines with J gene TRBJ2-7; D is perhaps TRBD2 (5 bases). CDR1 and CDR2 from the germline V gene are MNHNS and SASEGT. The CDR3 extends over 14 amino acids. V lost 2 bases, J lost 2 bases, and 10 bases lay in between. CDR3 sequence: CASSERGGPYEQYF. CDR3 coding DNA: TGTGCCAGCAGTGAACGGGGTGGCCCCTACGAGCAGTACTTC.

V and J are TRBV5-1 and TRBJ2-2, with D hard to call. In germline, CDR1 is SGHRS, CDR2 YFSETQ. There are 13 residues in the CDR3. Trimming pared 5 bases from V and 5 bases from J, leaving 10 bases between. CDR3 coding DNA: TGCGCCAGCAGTCGCCGTTGGACCGGGGAGCTGTTTTTT. It yields the protein CASSRRWTGELFF. Variable domain in full (rest from reference TRBV5-1 and TRBJ2-2): KAGVTQTPRYLIKTRGQQVTLSCSPISGHRSVSWYQQTPGQGLQFLFEYFSETQRNKGNFPGRFSGRQFSNSRSEMNVSTLELGDSALYLCASSRRWTGELFFGEGSRLTVL.

The CDR3 loop reads CASSLTQGGKLFF. The CDR3 DNA reads TGTGCCAGCAGCTTAACCCAGGGTGGGAAACTGTTTTTT. The rearrangement joins TRBV7-3 to TRBJ1-4, with D perhaps matching TRBD1 (5 bases). The CDR3 runs to 13 residues. The germline V gene has CDR1 SGHTA and CDR2 FQGTGA. V was pared by 0 bases and J by 11 bases, with 10 bases between.

The CDR3 sequence is CASSLGPDGNTEAFF. The CDR3 coding sequence is TGTGCCAGCTCACTCGGGCCGGATGGGAACACTGAAGCTTTCTTT. This rearrangement joins TRBV18 to TRBJ1-1; D uncertain. Germline V gene lookup returns CDR1 KGHSH and CDR2 LQKENI. V was trimmed by 4 bases and J by 1 base, leaving 13 bases between them. The CDR3 length is 15 residues. Based on the CDR3 plus reference TRBV18 and TRBJ1-1, the full variable domain is NAGVMQNPRHLVRRRGQEARLRCSPMKGHSHVYWYRQLPEEGLKFMVYLQKENIIDESGMPKERFSAEFPKEGPSILRIQQVVRGDSAAYFCASSLGPDGNTEAFFGQGTRLTVV.

This clone showed up just once. V usage is TRBV4-2 and J usage is TRBJ2-7, with 9 bases matching TRBD2. The CDR3 runs 17 residues. The V segment lost 0 bases and the J segment 3 bases; nucleotides outside the gene matches: 9. Germline V gene sequence: CDR1 LGHNA, CDR2 YNFKEQ. Here the CDR3 DNA reads TGTGCCAGCAGCCAAGAAATTTGGGGTAGCGGGAGCTACGAGCAGTACTTC. This encodes CASSQEIWGSGSYEQYF.

The CDR3 DNA sequence: TGTGCCAGCAGTTACCGAACCTCCCAACGCTACGAGCAGTACTTC. Protein: CASSYRTSQRYEQYF. The chain recombines TRBV6-6 with TRBJ2-7; no definite D call. Between the trimmed V and J ends, which lost 2 bases and 3 bases, there was a span of 14 bases. Germline CDR1 and CDR2: MNHNY and SVGAGI (reference sequence). This CDR3 comprises 15 residues.

This clone appeared a few times. The gene calls are TRBV7-3 and TRBJ2-1; no clear D. This CDR3 is built from 13 residues. The V gene lost 1 base and the J gene lost 6 bases, with 7 bases spanning the gap. Per the germline V gene, CDR1 is SGHTA and CDR2 is FQGTGA. CDR3 loop: CASSLKGGNEQFF. In DNA form, the CDR3 reads TGTGCCAGCAGCTTAAAGGGTGGCAATGAGCAGTTCTTC.